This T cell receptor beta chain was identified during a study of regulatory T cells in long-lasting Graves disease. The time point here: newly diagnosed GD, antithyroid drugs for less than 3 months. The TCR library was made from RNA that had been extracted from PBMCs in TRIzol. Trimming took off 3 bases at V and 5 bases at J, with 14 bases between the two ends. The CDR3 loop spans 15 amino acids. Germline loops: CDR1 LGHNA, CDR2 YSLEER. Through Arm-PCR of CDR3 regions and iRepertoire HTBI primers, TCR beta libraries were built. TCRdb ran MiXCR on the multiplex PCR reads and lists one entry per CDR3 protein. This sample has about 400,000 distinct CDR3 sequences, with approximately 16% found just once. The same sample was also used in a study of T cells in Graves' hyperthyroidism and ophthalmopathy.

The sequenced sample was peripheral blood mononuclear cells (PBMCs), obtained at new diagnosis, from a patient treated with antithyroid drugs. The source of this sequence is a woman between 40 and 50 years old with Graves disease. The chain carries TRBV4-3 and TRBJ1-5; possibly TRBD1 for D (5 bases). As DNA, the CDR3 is TGCGCCAGCAGCCAGGAAGACAGCGCGTATCAGCCCCAGCATTTT. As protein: CASSQEDSAYQPQHF.